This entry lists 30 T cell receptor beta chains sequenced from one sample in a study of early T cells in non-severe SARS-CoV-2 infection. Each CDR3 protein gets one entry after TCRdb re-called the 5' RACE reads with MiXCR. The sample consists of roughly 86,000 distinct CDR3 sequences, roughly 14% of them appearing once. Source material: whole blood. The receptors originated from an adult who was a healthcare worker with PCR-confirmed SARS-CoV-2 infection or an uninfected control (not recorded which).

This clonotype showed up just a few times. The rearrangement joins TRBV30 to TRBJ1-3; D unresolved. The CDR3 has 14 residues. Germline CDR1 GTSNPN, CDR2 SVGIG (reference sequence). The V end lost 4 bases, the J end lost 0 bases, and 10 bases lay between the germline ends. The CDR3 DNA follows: TGTGCCTGGATCTCAGAGGGCTCTGGAAACACCATATATTTT. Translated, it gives CAWISEGSGNTIYF. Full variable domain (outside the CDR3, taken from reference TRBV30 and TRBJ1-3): SQTIHQWPATLVQPVGSPLSLECTVEGTSNPNLYWYRQAAGRGLQLLFYSVGIGQISSEVPQNLSASRPQDRQFILSSKKLLLSDSGFYLCAWISEGSGNTIYFGEGSWLTVV.

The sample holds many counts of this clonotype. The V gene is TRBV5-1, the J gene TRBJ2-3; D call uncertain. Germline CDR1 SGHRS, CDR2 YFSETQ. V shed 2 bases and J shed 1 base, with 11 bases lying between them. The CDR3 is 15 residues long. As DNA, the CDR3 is TGCGCCAGCAGCTTCTTTGGGTATGGCACAGATACGCAGTATTTT. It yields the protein CASSFFGYGTDTQYF.

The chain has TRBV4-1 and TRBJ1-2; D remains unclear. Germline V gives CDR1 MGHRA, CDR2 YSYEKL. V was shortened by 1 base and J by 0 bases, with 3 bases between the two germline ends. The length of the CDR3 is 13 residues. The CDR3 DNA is TGCGCCAGCAGCCAAGGGGCTAACTATGGCTACACCTTC. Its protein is CASSQGANYGYTF.

The CDR3 spells CASSLQNNYNSPLHF. The DNA of the CDR3 is TGTGCCAGCAGCTTACAAAACAATTATAATTCACCCCTCCACTTT. The chain is built from TRBV7-2 and TRBJ1-6; D is undetermined. Trimming pared 2 bases from V and 4 bases from J, leaving 9 bases between. The CDR3 loop spans 15 amino acids. CDR1 and CDR2 from the germline V gene are SGHTA and FQGNSA.

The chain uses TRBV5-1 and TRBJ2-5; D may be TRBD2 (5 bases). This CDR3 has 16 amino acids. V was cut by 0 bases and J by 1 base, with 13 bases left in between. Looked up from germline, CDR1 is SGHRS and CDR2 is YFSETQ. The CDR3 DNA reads TGCGCCAGCAGCTTGGGCTCCGGGGTTTCCCAAGAGACCCAGTACTTC. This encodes CASSLGSGVSQETQYF.

As DNA, the CDR3 is TGTGCCAGCAGCCCATCCGGGACACCGTACCAAGAGACCCAGTACTTC. This codes for CASSPSGTPYQETQYF. This rearrangement joins TRBV11-2 to TRBJ2-5, with D perhaps matching TRBD1 (6 bases). This CDR3 comprises 16 residues. Germline-derived CDR1 and CDR2 are SGHAT and FQNNGV. The V end was cut by 5 bases, the J end by 0 bases, with 16 bases between.

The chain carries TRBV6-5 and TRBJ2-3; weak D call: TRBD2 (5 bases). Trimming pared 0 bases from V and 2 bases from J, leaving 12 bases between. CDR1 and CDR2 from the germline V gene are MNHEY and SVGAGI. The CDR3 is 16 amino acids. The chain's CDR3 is CASSYSSAALTDTQYF. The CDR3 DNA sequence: TGTGCCAGCAGTTACTCTTCAGCGGCCCTCACAGATACGCAGTATTTT.

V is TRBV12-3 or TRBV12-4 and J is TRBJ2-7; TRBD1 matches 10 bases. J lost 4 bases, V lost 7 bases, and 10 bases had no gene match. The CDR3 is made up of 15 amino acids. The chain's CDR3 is CASITSGTGVYEQYV. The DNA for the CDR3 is TGTGCCAGCATAACATCCGGGACAGGGGTATACGAGCAGTACGTC.

For the CDR3, the DNA is TGTGCCAGCAGCTTGGGACAGGGTGACGAGCAGTACGTC. It codes for CASSLGQGDEQYV. The V and J genes are TRBV7-8 and TRBJ2-7, with 9 bases matching TRBD1. V lost 3 bases to trimming and J lost 5 bases; unmatched junction nucleotides: 2. This CDR3 has 13 amino acids. CDR1 SGHVS and CDR2 FQNEAQ come from the germline V gene.

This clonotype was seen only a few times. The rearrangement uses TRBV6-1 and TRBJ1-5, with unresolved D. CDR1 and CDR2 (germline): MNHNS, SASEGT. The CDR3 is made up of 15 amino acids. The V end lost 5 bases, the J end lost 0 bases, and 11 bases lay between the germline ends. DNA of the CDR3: TGTGCCAGCAGTCCGGAGATCCTTAGCAATCAGCCCCAGCATTTT. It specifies CASSPEILSNQPQHF.

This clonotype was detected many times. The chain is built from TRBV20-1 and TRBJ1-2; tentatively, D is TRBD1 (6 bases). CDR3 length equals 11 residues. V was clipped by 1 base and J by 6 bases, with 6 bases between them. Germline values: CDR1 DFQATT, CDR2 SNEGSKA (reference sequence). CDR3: CSARAGDGYTF. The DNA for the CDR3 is TGCAGTGCTAGAGCAGGGGATGGCTACACCTTC.

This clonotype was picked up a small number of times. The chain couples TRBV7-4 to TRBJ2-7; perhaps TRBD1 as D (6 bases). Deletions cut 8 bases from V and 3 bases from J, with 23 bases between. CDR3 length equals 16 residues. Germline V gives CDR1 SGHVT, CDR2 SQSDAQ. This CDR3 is CASPFWAGQRGYEQYV. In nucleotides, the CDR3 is TGTGCCAGCCCGTTCTGGGCCGGACAGCGCGGCTACGAGCAGTACGTC.

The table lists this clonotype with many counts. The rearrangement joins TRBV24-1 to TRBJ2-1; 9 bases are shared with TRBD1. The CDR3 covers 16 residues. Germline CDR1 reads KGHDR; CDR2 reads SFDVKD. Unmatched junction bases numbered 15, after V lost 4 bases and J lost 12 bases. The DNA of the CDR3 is TGTGCCACCAGTGAGGGGGGACAGGGCAATAGGTATGGGCAGTTCTTC. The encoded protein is CATSEGGQGNRYGQFF.

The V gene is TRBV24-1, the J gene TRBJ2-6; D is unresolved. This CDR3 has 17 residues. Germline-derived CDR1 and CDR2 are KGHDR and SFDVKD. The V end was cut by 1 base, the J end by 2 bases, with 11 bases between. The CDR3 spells CATSDFKSGAGANVLTF. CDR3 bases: TGTGCCACCAGTGATTTTAAGAGTGGAGCTGGGGCCAACGTCCTGACTTTC.

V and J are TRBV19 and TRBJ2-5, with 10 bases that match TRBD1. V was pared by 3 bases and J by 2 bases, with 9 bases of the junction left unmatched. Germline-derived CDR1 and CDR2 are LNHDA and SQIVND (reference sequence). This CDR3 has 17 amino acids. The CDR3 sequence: CASSIRLRTGGQETQYF. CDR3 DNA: TGTGCCAGTAGTATCCGCCTAAGGACAGGGGGGCAAGAGACCCAGTACTTC.

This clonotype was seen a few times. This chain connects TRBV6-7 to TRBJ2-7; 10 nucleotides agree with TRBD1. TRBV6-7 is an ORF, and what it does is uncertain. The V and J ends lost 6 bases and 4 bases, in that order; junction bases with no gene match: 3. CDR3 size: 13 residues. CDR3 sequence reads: CASRRTGGYEQYV. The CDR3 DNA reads TGTGCCAGCAGAAGGACAGGGGGTTACGAGCAGTACGTC.

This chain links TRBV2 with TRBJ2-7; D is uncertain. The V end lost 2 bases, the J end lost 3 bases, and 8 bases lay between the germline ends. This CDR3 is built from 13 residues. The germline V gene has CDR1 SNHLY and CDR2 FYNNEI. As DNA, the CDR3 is TGTGCCAGCAGTGAACAGAAGTTCTACGAGCAGTACGTC. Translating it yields CASSEQKFYEQYV.

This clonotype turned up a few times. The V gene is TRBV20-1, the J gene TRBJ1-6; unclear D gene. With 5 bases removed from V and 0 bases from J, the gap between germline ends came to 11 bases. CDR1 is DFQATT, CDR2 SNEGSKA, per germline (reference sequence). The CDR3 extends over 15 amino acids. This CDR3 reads CSALSGNSYNSPLHF. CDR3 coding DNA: TGCAGTGCTCTCTCGGGGAACTCCTATAATTCACCCCTCCACTTT.

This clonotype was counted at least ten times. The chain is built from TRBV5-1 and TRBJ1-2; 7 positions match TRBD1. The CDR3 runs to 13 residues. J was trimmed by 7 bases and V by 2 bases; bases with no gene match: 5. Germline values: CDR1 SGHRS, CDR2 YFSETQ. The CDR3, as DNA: TGCGCCAGCAGCTTCCCAGGGGACAGTGGCTACACCTTC. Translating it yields CASSFPGDSGYTF.

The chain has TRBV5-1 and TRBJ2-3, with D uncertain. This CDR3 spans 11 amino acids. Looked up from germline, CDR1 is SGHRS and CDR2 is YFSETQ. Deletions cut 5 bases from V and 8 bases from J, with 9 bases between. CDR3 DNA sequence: TGCGCCAGCAGTCGGTCGGGTACGCAGTATTTT. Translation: CASSRSGTQYF.

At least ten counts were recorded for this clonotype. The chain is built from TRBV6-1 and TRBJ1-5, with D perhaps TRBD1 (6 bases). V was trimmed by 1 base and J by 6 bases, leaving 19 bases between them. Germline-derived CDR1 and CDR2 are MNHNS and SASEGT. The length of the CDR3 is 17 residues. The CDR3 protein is CASSEVYRRGKGQPQHF. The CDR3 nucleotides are TGTGCCAGCAGTGAAGTTTACCGTAGGGGGAAGGGTCAGCCCCAGCATTTT.

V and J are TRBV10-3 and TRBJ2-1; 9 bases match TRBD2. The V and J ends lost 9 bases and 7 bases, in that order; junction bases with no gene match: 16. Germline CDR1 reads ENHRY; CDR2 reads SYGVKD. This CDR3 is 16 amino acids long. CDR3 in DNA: TGTGCCATTACTACCTACGGCGGGGGGGCAAGTAATGAGCAGTTCTTC. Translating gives CAITTYGGGASNEQFF.

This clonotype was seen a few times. CDR3 residues: CASSLGGTGNQETQYF. The CDR3 nucleotides are TGTGCCAGCAGCTTAGGTGGGACAGGGAATCAAGAGACCCAGTACTTC. The chain uses TRBV7-6 and TRBJ2-5; 9 bases agree with TRBD1. Germline V gives CDR1 SGHVS, CDR2 FNYEAQ. CDR3 size: 16 residues. The junction had 5 bases not matched to a gene; V was cut back by 1 base and J by 2 bases.

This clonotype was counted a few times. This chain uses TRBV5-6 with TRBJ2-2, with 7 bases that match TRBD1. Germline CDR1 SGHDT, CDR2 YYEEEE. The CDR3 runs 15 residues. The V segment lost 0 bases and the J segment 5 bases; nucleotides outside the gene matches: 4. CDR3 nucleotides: TGTGCCAGCAGCTTGGGCAGGGGGAAAACCGGGGAGCTGTTTTTT. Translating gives CASSLGRGKTGELFF.

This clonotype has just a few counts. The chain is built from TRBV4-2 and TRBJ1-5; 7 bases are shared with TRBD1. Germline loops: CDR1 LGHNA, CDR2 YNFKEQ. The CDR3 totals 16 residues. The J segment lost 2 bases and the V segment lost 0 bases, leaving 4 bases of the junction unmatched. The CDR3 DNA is TGTGCCAGCAGCCAAGAAGTCGGGACAGGCAATCAGCCCCAGCATTTT. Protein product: CASSQEVGTGNQPQHF.

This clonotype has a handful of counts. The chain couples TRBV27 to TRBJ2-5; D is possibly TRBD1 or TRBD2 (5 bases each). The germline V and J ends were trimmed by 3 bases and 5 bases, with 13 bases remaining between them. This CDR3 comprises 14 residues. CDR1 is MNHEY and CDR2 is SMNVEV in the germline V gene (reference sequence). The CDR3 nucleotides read TGTGCCAGCAGTTTGGTGCTAGGGGACGAGACCCAGTACTTC. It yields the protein CASSLVLGDETQYF.

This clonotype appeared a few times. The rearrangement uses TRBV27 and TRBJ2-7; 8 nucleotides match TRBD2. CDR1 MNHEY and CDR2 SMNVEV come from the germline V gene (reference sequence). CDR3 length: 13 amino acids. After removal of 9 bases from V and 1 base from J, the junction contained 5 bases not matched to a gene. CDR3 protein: CASGRGGSYEQYV. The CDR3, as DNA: TGTGCCAGTGGCCGGGGGGGATCCTACGAGCAGTACGTC.

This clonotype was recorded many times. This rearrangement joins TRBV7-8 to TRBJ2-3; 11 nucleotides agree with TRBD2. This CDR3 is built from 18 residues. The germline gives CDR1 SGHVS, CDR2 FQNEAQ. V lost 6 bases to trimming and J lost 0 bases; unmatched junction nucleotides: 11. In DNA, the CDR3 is TGTGCCAGCAGTCTAGGTAGACTAGCGGGGACTAGCACAGATACGCAGTATTTT. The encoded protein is CASSLGRLAGTSTDTQYF. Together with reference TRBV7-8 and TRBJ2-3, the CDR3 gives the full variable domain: GAGVSQSPRYKVAKRGQDVALRCDPISGHVSLFWYQQALGQGPEFLTYFQNEAQLDKSGLPSDRFFAERPEGSVSTLKIQRTQQEDSAVYLCASSLGRLAGTSTDTQYFGPGTRLTVL.

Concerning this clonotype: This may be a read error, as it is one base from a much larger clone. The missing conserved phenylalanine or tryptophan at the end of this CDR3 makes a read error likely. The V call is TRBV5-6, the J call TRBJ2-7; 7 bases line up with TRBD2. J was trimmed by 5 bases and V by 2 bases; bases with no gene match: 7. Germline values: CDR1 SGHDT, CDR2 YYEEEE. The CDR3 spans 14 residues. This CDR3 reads CASSLGRGDNEQYG. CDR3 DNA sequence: TGTGCCAGCAGCTTAGGTCGGGGGGATAACGAGCAGTACGGC.

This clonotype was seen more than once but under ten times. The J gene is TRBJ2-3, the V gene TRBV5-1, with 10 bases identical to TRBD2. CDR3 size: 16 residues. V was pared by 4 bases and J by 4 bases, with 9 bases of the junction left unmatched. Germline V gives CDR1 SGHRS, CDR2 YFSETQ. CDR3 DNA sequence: TGCGCCAGCAGCAGGGAACTAGCGGGGACGGCAGATACGCAGTATTTT. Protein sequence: CASSRELAGTADTQYF.